This TCR beta chain came from a study of regulatory T cells in long-lasting Graves disease (TCRdb year 2021). Looking at the study overall: Antithyroid drugs had been taken for less than 3 months by newly diagnosed Graves' disease patients. The study was conducted in China and was registered as a clinical trial. Peripheral blood TCR sequencing and RNA sequencing compared persistent Graves' disease patients with newly diagnosed Graves' disease patients. A total of around 33 samples underwent TCR sequencing, from around 13 patients with persistent Graves' disease and some 20 patients with newly diagnosed Graves' disease. Study-wide findings and limitations: Preferential use of TRBV28, TRBJ1-2 and TRBJ2-5 was observed in persistent disease, whereas TRBV20-1 and TRBJ2-1 were favored in newly diagnosed disease. Because the primary lesion, thyroid tissue, could not be accessed, the study looked at peripheral blood alone. Sequencing and analysis were restricted to the TCR beta chain. The authors noted that the small sample size was a limitation that may lower accuracy. A larger number of public clonotypes was shared among persistent patients (under 3,000) than among newly diagnosed patients (around 880). Compared with newly diagnosed patients, patients with persistent Graves' disease had lower TCR Shannon entropy and fewer highly expanded clones, which suggests clonal expansion.

Trimming leaves V shorter by 3 bases and J shorter by 5 bases, with the junction holding 5 bases beyond the gene matches. Its CDR3 holds 15 amino acids, cysteine through phenylalanine. Only the CDR3 DNA stays, 45 bases, in frame from base 1. CDR1 and CDR2 were assigned from the germline V gene as SGHDT and YYEEEE. The library was prepared using multiplex PCR. Sequencing was performed on an Illumina HiSeq 4000. To build TCR beta libraries, CDR3 regions were amplified by Arm-PCR using iRepertoire HTBI primers. PCR products were gel purified before sequencing. The authors' analysis ran thus. Across samples, fewer than 70 TRBV and 14 TRBJ segments were identified and used for gene usage analysis of CDR3 amino acid clonotypes. COPE and FqMerger were used to merge the filtered high-quality paired reads into contigs. BLAST was used to align contigs to IMGT TRBV, TRBD and TRBJ reference genes, with CDR3 defined following IMGT. Any clonotype with a frequency above 0.1% was counted as a highly expanded clone. Repertoire diversity was measured by Shannon entropy, and V-J evenness by the Gini coefficient. A clonotype found in more than one individual was treated as public. Using fastp at Q25 and MiXCR, TCRdb reprocessed the public reads and kept productive beta chains. Each record represents a unique CDR3 protein, reported with the most common genes and DNA among its rows. None of the V and J calls come from the authors' own analysis; TCRdb made them. The sample table contains about 540,000 distinct CDR3 sequences; only one count was recorded for roughly 12% of them. In total, the top ten clones hold under 10% of the sample.

What the time point label conveys for this sample: newly diagnosed GD, antithyroid drugs for less than 3 months. For both TCR sequencing and RNA sequencing, RNA was extracted from PBMCs in TRIzol. The diagnosis of Graves' disease followed American Thyroid Association guidelines. Patients for the study were recruited at an endocrinology department in Xi'an, China. Each patient gave roughly 10 milliliters of peripheral blood, collected in an EDTA anticoagulant tube. Ficoll Paque Plus density gradient separation was used to isolate PBMCs, and no additional T cell sorting was done. An Agilent 2100 Bioanalyzer and agarose gel were used to assess RNA quality, and a NanoDrop 2000 was used to measure RNA concentration. Of note for this clonotype: What this receptor recognizes is not known. One base away there is no much larger clone; base qualities are not given.

This same sample was also part of a study on T cells in Graves' hyperthyroidism and ophthalmopathy. As that second study puts it: Graves' hyperthyroidism was defined as stable when no progression to ophthalmopathy occurred over 18 months of follow-up. Hyperthyroidism patients were newly diagnosed, with disease duration under 2 months, and aged 18 to 65 years. The study excluded patients with uncontrolled infections, other autoimmune diseases, pregnancy or lactation. Diagnoses were based on clinical symptoms, serum thyroxine and TRAb, thyroid ultrasound and orbital computed tomography. A first-round RT-PCR of the TCR CDR3 used the HTBI primer set with the Qiagen OneStep RT-PCR kit. Blood samples also contained most of the expanded thyroid clonotypes (frequency above 0.001), which suggests that blood repertoires may reflect thyroid immune responses. A 13 V-J signature model separated ophthalmopathy from stable hyperthyroidism, with 87.88% sensitivity and 81% to 82% specificity in cross-validation and 80%/75% in testing. During validation, the model predicted progression to ophthalmopathy a median of about 6.3 months ahead of onset, with around 70% sensitivity and 72.22% specificity. To identify TCR V-J signatures that set the groups apart, the researchers used a discovery cohort of roughly 100 patients, made up of 43 with Graves' ophthalmopathy and 55 to 65 with stable Graves' hyperthyroidism. Whether ophthalmopathy could be predicted prospectively was tested in an independent validation cohort made up of roughly 20 hyperthyroidism patients plus 17 patients who later progressed to ophthalmopathy. The roughly 100 discovery patients were divided at random into training and test sets in a 7:3 ratio. Thyroid tissue and blood T-cell repertoires from about 6 Graves' hyperthyroidism patients were also compared in the study. After sampling, hyperthyroidism patients received methimazole starting at 30 mg daily, and ophthalmopathy patients received high-dose intravenous methylprednisolone. Libraries were constructed in a second round of multiplex PCR, after which size selection and purification were performed. Libraries were sequenced paired-end with 100 bp reads on an Illumina HiSeq2000. SOAPnuke was used to process the raw data, throwing out any read that contained adapters or uncalled bases, had a mean Phred below 15, or lacked an exact constant-primer or identifier match. COPE v1.2.5 was used to merge high-quality paired reads, and clonotypes were defined as unique nucleotide sequences. MiTCR v1.1 was used to align the clonotypes against IMGT TRBV, TRBD and TRBJ reference segments. Only V-J combinations with frequency above 0.0001, covering 99% to 99.2% of repertoires, were analysed. The TCS score was defined as F50 (clonal expansion) divided by E x V (chaos), with BLOSUM62-based TCRdist calculated between CDR3 peptides within each V-J. Welch's t-statistics and random forest reduced around 550 V-J features to 10 to 15, which were used in a naive Bayes classifier (R e1071). No statistical method was used to fix the sample size in advance, and group allocation was not hidden from the investigators. The paper reports TCR Vbeta CDR3 sequencing of approximately 130 peripheral blood samples: 43 ophthalmopathy, under 85 hyperthyroidism and approximately 17 progressor patients.

The chain is assembled from TRBV5-6 and TRBJ2-5; 12 central bases correspond to TRBD1. Sample: peripheral blood mononuclear cells (PBMCs), taken at new diagnosis, from a patient treated with antithyroid drugs. This TCR was sampled from a man aged 25-45 years with Graves disease. Donor details come from another sample of the same person, matched by shared clones. The DNA is as follows: TGTGCCAGCAGCTGGGGGGACAGGGGGCTTGAGACCCAGTACTTC. Translated, this is CASSWGDRGLETQYF.